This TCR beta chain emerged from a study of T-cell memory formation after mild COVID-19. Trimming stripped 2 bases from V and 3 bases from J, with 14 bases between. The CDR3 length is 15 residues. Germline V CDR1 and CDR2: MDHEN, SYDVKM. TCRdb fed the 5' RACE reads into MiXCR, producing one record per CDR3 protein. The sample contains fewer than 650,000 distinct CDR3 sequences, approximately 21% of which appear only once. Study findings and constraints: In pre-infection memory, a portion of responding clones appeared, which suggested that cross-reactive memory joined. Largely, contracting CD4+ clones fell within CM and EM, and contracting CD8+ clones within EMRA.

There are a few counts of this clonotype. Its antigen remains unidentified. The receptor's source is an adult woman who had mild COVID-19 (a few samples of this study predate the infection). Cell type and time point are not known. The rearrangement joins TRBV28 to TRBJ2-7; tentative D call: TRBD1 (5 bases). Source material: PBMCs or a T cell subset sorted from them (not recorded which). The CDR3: CASSLEAGRNYEQYF. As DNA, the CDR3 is TGTGCCAGCAGTTTAGAGGCAGGGCGGAACTACGAGCAGTACTTC.